A selection of T cell receptor beta chains follows, all from one sample in a study of vaccination and CD4 T cells after COVID-19. Using its own MiXCR run on the PCR reads, TCRdb lists one record per CDR3 protein. The table includes some 13,000 distinct CDR3 sequences, around three fifths detected once. These receptors are not linked to any known antigen. Sequencing input: CD4+ T cells from blood, cultured in vitro. These receptors all stem from a human donor who had recovered from COVID-19. The CDR3 runs from the conserved cysteine through the conserved F or W. Fields, in order: clone size, V gene, J gene, D gene, CDR3 DNA, CDR3 protein. The D gene is left open where the match is weak. Expanded clones get a size class; other rows say once, few or many, or leave the size out.

NA	TRBV28	TRBJ2-7	TRBD1	TGTGCCAGCACCATGCCCGGGACAGGGATTTACGAGCAGTACTTC	CASTMPGTGIYEQYF
NA	TRBV7-9	TRBJ1-2	NA	TGTGCCAGCAGCCCCCGACGGCGCAGATTCAACTATGGCTACACCTTC	CASSPRRRRFNYGYTF
NA	TRBV20-1	TRBJ2-5	TRBD2	TGCAGTGCAGCCCGGGGGGTATCAGAGACCCAGTACTTC	CSAARGVSETQYF
NA	TRBV20-1	TRBJ2-1	NA	TGCAGTGCTATTCGGGGGGCCGAGAGCTACAATGAGCAGTTCTTC	CSAIRGAESYNEQFF
NA	TRBV2	TRBJ1-3	NA	TGTGCCAGCAGGCCCGGGACCCCGGACCCCACCATATATTTT	CASRPGTPDPTIYF
NA	TRBV23-1	TRBJ1-2	NA	TGCGCCAGCAGGGGGATGTTTAACTATGGCTACACCTTC	CASRGMFNYGYTF
NA	TRBV12-3/TRBV12-4	TRBJ1-2	TRBD1	TGTGCCAGCAGCCAATTGACAGGGGCAGGCTACACCTTC	CASSQLTGAGYTF
NA	TRBV12-3/TRBV12-4	TRBJ2-1	NA	TGTGCCAGCAGCACCCGACGGGGTGAGCAGTTCTTC	CASSTRRGEQFF
few	TRBV11-2	TRBJ1-2	NA	TGTGCCAGCAGCTTAGTCCTCCAGGGGCATGGCTACACCTTC	CASSLVLQGHGYTF
once	TRBV10-1	TRBJ2-7	TRBD2	TGCGCCAGCAGTGCTAGCGGGAGAAGGAACGAGCAGTACTTC	CASSASGRRNEQYF
NA	TRBV7-8	TRBJ2-3	NA	TGTGCCAGCAAGGGGGGGCGGGGCCCTAGCGCGCAGTATTTT	CASKGGRGPSAQYF
once	TRBV20-1	TRBJ2-7	TRBD2	TGCAGTGCTGTCCAGCGGGAACTGGAGGACGAGCAGTACTTC	CSAVQRELEDEQYF
NA	TRBV6-5	TRBJ2-7	NA	TGTGCCAGCAGTTATCAGGAACCCTACGAGCAGTACTTC	CASSYQEPYEQYF
NA	TRBV24-1	TRBJ1-2	TRBD1	TGTGCCACCAGTGCCGCGACAGGGGGAAAGGACTATGGCTACACCTTC	CATSAATGGKDYGYTF
NA	TRBV6-5	TRBJ1-5	NA	TGTGCCAGCAGTTACGGAAGATACCGCCACCCCAATCAGCCCCAGCATTTT	CASSYGRYRHPNQPQHF